One sample yielded the 12 T cell receptor beta chains listed below, sequenced in a study of cytomegalovirus exposure and HLA in healthy donors (dated by TCRdb to 2015 to 2018). Library construction relied on the immunoSEQ multiplex PCR assay. For the multiplex PCR, a mixture combining 60 forward primers for TCR Vbeta segments and 13 reverse primers for TCR Jbeta segments was used. TCRdb retrieved this table from immuneACCESS and kept in-frame rearrangements only. Not all clones are present; in checked studies, unresolved V genes account for under half, and no reason is known for the remainder. The sample table records about 130,000 clones; around 78% of these occur just once. The top ten hold around 1.9% of the sample. Sequencing input: PBMCs. The receptor set was obtained from a middle-aged woman in good health and CMV-seronegative.

This rearrangement joins TRBV6-6 to TRBJ2-1; 10 bases are a match to TRBD1. The J segment lost 14 bases and the V segment lost 0 bases, leaving 10 bases of the junction unmatched. The CDR3 extends over 15 amino acids. Germline V lookup: CDR1 MNHNY, CDR2 SVGAGI (reference sequence). The CDR3 nucleotides are TGTGCCAGCAGTTACTCGCCCCAGACAGGGGGCAGTAAGTTCTTC. It yields the protein CASSYSPQTGGSKFF.

The chain uses TRBV27 and TRBJ1-1; D is unclear. Looked up from germline, CDR1 is MNHEY and CDR2 is SMNVEV (reference sequence). V was cut by 3 bases and J by 4 bases, with 15 bases left in between. The CDR3 has 15 residues. The CDR3 DNA reads TGTGCCAGCAGTTTTATGCGGGCGCAGAGCACTGAAGCTTTCTTT. Translating it yields CASSFMRAQSTEAFF.

The chain carries TRBV10-3 and TRBJ1-6; tentatively, D is TRBD1 (6 bases). V was trimmed by 0 bases and J by 10 bases, leaving 16 bases between them. CDR1 and CDR2 (germline): ENHRY, SYGVKD. The CDR3 length is 16 residues. The CDR3 region has the DNA TGTGCCATCAGTGAGTCTAGGGCAGGGGACACGTCACCCCTCCACTTT. Its protein is CAISESRAGDTSPLHF.

This clone was counted once. V gene TRBV28 combines with J gene TRBJ2-7, with TRBD2 identical over 16 bases. V was clipped by 5 bases and J by 4 bases; unmatched bases: 5. Germline V CDR1 and CDR2: MDHEN, SYDVKM. The CDR3 covers 16 residues. In nucleotides, the CDR3 is TGTGCCAGCAGTATCGGGACTAGCGGGAGGGAATACGAGCAGTACTTC. It yields the protein CASSIGTSGREYEQYF.

In its sample, this clone was seen a few times. Here the CDR3 reads CASSLDVGGYEQYF. The CDR3 bases are TGTGCCAGCAGCTTAGATGTTGGCGGCTACGAGCAGTACTTC. The chain has TRBV7-8 and TRBJ2-7; D unclear. Trimming pared 1 base from V and 3 bases from J, leaving 10 bases between. There are 14 residues in the CDR3. Germline CDR1 reads SGHVS; CDR2 reads FQNEAQ.

The chain combines TRBV7-8 with TRBJ2-3; TRBD2 is a possible D gene (7 bases). The CDR3 extends over 19 amino acids. V lost 0 bases to trimming and J lost 6 bases, with 25 bases between them. Germline values: CDR1 SGHVS, CDR2 FQNEAQ. The CDR3 region has the DNA TGTGCCAGCAGCTTAGCATCAGGGTCTGGGGGGGCTGCGTCTGATACGCAGTATTTT. Its protein product is CASSLASGSGGAASDTQYF.

The chain joins TRBV27 to TRBJ1-6; tentatively, D is TRBD1 (6 bases). Germline CDR1 and CDR2: MNHEY and SMNVEV (reference sequence). There are 18 residues in the CDR3. The germline V and J ends were trimmed by 4 bases and 7 bases, with 23 bases remaining between them. The CDR3 DNA is TGTGCCAGCAGTTCCCTGAGGCGGGGGGCCCAGGGCAATTCACCCCTCCACTTT. It is translated as CASSSLRRGAQGNSPLHF.

The V and J genes are TRBV19 and TRBJ2-3, with 7 bases fitting TRBD1. The CDR3 extends over 16 amino acids. The V gene's germline CDR1 is LNHDA and CDR2 SQIVND (reference sequence). The V and J ends lost 3 bases and 2 bases, in that order; junction bases with no gene match: 8. The DNA of the CDR3 is TGTGCCAGTAGTATTCAGGGGGACCCCTCCACAGATACGCAGTATTTT. This codes for CASSIQGDPSTDTQYF.

The chain combines TRBV6-6 with TRBJ1-2, with a possible D match to TRBD1 (5 bases). Trimming left V 8 bases short and J 3 bases short, with 19 bases between. The CDR3 contains 15 residues. Per germline, CDR1 MNHNY and CDR2 SVGAGI (reference sequence). CDR3 bases: TGTGCCAGCCGATTTCATGACAGTTATGACTATGGCTACACCTTC. Its protein is CASRFHDSYDYGYTF.

The V call is TRBV10-3, the J call TRBJ2-7, with 9 bases matching TRBD2. In germline, CDR1 is ENHRY, CDR2 SYGVKD. The V gene end was trimmed by 0 bases and the J gene end by 7 bases; junction bases not matched to a gene: 10. This CDR3 has 16 amino acids. CDR3 bases: TGTGCCATCAGTGAGTCTAGCGGGAGCAGCCGGAGGGAGCAGTACTTC. Protein sequence: CAISESSGSSRREQYF.

The chain joins TRBV14 to TRBJ2-1; D may be TRBD2 (5 bases). Germline V gene data show CDR1 as SGHDN and CDR2 as FVKESK. The length of the CDR3 is 18 residues. The ends were cut back, 4 bases at V and 4 bases at J, with 23 bases in the middle. The CDR3 sequence is CASSRIPLTTKNYNEQFF. The CDR3 DNA is TGTGCCAGCAGCCGAATCCCCCTGACTACGAAGAATTACAATGAGCAGTTCTTC.

The chain employs TRBV18 and TRBJ2-5, with D tentatively TRBD1 (5 bases). The J call could be wrong; TRBJ2-7 is a better fit for the DNA end. The CDR3 extends over 15 amino acids. CDR1 KGHSH and CDR2 LQKENI come from the germline V gene. The CDR3 nucleotides are TGTGCCAGCTCACCGATCTCAGGGAAGGAAGGCGAGCAGTACTTC. This codes for CASSPISGKEGEQYF.